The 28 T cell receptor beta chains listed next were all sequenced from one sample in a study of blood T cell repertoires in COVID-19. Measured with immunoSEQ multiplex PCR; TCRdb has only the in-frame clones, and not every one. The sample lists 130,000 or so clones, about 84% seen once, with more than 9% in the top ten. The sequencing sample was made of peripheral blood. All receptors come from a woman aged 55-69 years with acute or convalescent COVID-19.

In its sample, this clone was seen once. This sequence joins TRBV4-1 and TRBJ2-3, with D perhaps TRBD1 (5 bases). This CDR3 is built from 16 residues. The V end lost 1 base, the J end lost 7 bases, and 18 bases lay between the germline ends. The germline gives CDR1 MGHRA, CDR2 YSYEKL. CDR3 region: CASSQAPRAAQYTQYF. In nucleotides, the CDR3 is TGCGCCAGCAGCCAAGCACCCAGGGCGGCCCAATATACGCAGTATTTT.

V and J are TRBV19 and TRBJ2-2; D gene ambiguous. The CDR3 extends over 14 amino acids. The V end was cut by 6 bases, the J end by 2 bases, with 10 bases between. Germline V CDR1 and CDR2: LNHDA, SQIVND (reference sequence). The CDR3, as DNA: TGTGCCAGTAGATCGCCAGGAAACACCGGGGAGCTGTTTTTT. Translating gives CASRSPGNTGELFF.

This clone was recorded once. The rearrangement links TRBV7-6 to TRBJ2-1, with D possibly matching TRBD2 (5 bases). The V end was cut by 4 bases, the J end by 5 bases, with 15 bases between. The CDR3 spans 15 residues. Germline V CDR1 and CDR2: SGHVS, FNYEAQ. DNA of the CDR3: TGTGCCAGCAGCTCACCGGGATCCGAACACAATGAGCAGTTCTTC. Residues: CASSSPGSEHNEQFF.

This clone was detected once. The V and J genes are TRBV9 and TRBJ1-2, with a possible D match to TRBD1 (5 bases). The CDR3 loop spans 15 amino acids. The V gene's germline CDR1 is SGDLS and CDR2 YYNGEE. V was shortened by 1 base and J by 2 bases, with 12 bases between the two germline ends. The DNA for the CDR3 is TGTGCCAGCAGCGTATCCAGCCGGGGGAACTATGGCTACACCTTC. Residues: CASSVSSRGNYGYTF.

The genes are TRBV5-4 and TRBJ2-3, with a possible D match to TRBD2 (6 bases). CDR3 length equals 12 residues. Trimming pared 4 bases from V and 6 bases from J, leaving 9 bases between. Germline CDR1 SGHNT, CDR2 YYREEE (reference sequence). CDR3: CASSRDSDTQYF. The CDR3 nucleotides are TGTGCCAGCAGCAGGGACTCCGATACGCAGTATTTT.

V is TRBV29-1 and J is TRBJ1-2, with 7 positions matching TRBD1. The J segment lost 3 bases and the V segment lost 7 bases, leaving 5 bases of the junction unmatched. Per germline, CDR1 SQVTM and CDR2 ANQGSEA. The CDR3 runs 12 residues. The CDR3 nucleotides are TGCAGCGCCGCTCAGGGGGACTATGGCTACACCTTC. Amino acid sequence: CSAAQGDYGYTF.

The CDR3 loop reads CAIKGQQIYGYTF. The CDR3 region has the DNA TGTGCCATCAAGGGGCAGCAGATATATGGCTACACCTTC. V is TRBV10-3 and J is TRBJ1-2, with a tentative D call TRBD1 (5 bases). CDR1 is ENHRY and CDR2 is SYGVKD in the germline V gene. The germline V and J ends were trimmed by 7 bases and 5 bases, with 14 bases remaining between them. This CDR3 is 13 amino acids long.

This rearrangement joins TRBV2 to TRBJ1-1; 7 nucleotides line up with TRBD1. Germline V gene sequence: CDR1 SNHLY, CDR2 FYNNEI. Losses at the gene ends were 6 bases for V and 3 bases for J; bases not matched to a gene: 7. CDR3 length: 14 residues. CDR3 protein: CASRGGEGDTEAFF. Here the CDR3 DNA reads TGTGCCAGCAGAGGGGGCGAGGGGGACACTGAAGCTTTCTTT.

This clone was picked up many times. CDR3 loop: CASSGGSGSNQPQHF. The CDR3 DNA follows: TGTGCCAGTAGTGGGGGGTCCGGTAGCAATCAGCCCCAGCATTTT. The chain has TRBV19 and TRBJ1-5; perhaps TRBD1 as D (5 bases). The CDR3 length is 15 residues. Germline CDR1 and CDR2: LNHDA and SQIVND (reference sequence). Trimming cost V 5 bases and J 0 bases, with 11 bases left between them.

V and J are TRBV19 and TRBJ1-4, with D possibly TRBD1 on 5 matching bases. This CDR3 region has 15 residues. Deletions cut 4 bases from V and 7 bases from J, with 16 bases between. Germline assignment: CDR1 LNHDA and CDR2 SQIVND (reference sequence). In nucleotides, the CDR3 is TGTGCCAGTAGTAAAGGCTGGGCAGGGTCTGAAAAACTGTTTTTT. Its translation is CASSKGWAGSEKLFF.

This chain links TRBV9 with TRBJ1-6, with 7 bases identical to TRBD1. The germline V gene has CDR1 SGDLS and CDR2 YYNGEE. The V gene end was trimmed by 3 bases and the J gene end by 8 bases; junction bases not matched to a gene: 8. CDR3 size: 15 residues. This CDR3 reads CASSEETGRYSPLHF. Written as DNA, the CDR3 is TGTGCCAGCAGCGAGGAGACAGGGCGCTATTCACCCCTCCACTTT. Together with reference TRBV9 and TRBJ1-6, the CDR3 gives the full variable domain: DSGVTQTPKHLITATGQRVTLRCSPRSGDLSVYWYQQSLDQGLQFLIQYYNGEERAKGNILERFSAQQFPDLHSELNLSSLELGDSALYFCASSEETGRYSPLHFGNGTRLTVT.

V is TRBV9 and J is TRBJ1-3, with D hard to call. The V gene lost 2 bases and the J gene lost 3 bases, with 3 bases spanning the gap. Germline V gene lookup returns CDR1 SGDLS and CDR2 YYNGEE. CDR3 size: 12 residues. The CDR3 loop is CASSVGGNTIYF. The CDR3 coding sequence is TGTGCCAGCAGCGTCGGTGGAAACACCATATATTTT.

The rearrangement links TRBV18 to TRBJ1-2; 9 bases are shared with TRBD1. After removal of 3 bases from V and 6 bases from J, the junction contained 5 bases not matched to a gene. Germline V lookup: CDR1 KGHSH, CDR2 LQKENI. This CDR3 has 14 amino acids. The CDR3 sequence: CASSPGQGVDGYTF. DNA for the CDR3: TGTGCCAGCTCACCGGGACAGGGCGTCGATGGCTACACCTTC.

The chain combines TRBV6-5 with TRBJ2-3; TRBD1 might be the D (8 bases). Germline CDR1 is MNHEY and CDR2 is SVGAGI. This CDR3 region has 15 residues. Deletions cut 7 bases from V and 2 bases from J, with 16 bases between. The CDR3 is CASTAQGGNTDTQYF. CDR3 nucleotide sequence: TGTGCCAGCACCGCACAGGGGGGGAACACAGATACGCAGTATTTT.

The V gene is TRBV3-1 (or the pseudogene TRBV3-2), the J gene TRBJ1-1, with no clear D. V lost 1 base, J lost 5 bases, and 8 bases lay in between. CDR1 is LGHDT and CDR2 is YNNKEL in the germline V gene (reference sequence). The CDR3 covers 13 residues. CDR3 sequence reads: CASSQARGTEAFF. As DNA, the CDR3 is TGTGCCAGCAGCCAAGCCCGGGGAACTGAAGCTTTCTTT.

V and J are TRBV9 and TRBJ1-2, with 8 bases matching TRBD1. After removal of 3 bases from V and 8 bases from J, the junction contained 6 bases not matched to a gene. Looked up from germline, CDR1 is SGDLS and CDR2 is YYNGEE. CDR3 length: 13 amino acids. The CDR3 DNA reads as TGTGCCAGCAGCGCTGGGACAGGTAGGGGCTACACCTTC. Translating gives CASSAGTGRGYTF. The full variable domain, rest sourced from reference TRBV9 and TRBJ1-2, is DSGVTQTPKHLITATGQRVTLRCSPRSGDLSVYWYQQSLDQGLQFLIQYYNGEERAKGNILERFSAQQFPDLHSELNLSSLELGDSALYFCASSAGTGRGYTFGSGTRLTVV.

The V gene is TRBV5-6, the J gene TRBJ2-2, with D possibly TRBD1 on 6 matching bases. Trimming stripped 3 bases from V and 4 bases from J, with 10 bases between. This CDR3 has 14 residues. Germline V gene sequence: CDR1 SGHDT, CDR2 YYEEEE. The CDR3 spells CASSSIQGTGELFF. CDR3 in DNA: TGTGCCAGCAGCTCTATACAGGGCACCGGGGAGCTGTTTTTT.

The chain's CDR3 is CATTRDRETEAFF. CDR3 nucleotides: TGTGCCACAACCCGGGACAGGGAGACTGAAGCTTTCTTT. The chain recombines TRBV2 with TRBJ1-1, with 9 bases aligning to TRBD1. The J segment lost 5 bases and the V segment lost 10 bases, leaving 8 bases of the junction unmatched. This CDR3 spans 13 amino acids. CDR1 is SNHLY, CDR2 FYNNEI, per germline. Looking up the rest from reference TRBV2 and TRBJ1-1 gives the full variable domain: EPEVTQTPSHQVTQMGQEVILRCVPISNHLYFYWYRQILGQKVEFLVSFYNNEISEKSEIFDDQFSVERPDGSNFTLKIRSTKLEDSAMYFCATTRDRETEAFFGQGTRLTVV.

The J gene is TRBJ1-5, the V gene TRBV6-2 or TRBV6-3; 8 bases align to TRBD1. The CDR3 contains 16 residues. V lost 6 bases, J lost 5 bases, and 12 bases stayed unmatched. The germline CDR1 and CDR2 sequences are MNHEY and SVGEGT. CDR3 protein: CASSPDRAPFYQPQHF. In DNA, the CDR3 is TGTGCCAGCAGCCCGGACAGGGCCCCATTTTATCAGCCCCAGCATTTT.

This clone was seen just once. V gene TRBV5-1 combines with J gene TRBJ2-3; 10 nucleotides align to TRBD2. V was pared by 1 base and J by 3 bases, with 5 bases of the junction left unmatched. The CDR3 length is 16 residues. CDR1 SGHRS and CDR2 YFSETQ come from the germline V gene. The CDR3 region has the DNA TGCGCCAGCAGCTTGAATCCGGGACTAGCGACAGATACGCAGTATTTT. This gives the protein CASSLNPGLATDTQYF.

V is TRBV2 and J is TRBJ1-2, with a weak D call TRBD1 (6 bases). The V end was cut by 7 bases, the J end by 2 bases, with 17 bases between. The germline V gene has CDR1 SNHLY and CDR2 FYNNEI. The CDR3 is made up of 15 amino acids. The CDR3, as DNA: TGTGCCAGCACTGGGACAAGGCAGGAAAACTATGGCTACACCTTC. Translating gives CASTGTRQENYGYTF.

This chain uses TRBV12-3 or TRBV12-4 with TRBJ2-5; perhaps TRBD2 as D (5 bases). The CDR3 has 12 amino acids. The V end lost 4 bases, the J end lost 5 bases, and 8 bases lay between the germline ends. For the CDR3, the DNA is TGTGCCAGCAGTTCGCAGCGGGAGACCCAGTACTTC. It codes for CASSSQRETQYF.

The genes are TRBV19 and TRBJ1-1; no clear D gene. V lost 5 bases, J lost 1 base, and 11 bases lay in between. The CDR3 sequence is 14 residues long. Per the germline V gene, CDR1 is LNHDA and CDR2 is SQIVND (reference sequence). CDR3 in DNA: TGTGCCAGTAGTTCTTCGACGGGGAACACTGAAGCTTTCTTT. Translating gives CASSSSTGNTEAFF.

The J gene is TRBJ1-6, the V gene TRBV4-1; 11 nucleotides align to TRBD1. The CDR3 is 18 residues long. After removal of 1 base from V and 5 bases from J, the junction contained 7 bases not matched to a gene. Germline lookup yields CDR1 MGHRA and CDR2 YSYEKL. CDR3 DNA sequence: TGCGCCAGCAGCCAAGGGACAGGGGGCGCAAAGGATAATTCACCCCTCCACTTT. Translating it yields CASSQGTGGAKDNSPLHF.

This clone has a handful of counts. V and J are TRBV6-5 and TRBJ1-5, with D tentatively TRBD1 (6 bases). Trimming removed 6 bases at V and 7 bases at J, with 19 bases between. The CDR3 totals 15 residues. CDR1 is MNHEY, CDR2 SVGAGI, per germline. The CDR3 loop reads CASRAPRGQGQPQHF. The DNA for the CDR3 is TGTGCCAGCAGAGCTCCTCGCGGTCAGGGGCAGCCCCAGCATTTT.

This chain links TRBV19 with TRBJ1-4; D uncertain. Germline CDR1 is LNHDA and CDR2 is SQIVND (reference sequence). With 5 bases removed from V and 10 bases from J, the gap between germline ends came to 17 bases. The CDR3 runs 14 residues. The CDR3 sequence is CASSGDHRLGKLFF. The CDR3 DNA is TGTGCCAGTAGTGGAGACCATCGTTTAGGAAAACTGTTTTTT.

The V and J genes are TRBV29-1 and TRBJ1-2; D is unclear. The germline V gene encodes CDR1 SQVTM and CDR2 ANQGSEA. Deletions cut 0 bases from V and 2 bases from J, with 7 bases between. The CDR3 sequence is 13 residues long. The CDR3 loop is CSVEDPVNYGYTF. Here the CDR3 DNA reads TGCAGCGTTGAAGATCCGGTAAACTATGGCTACACCTTC.

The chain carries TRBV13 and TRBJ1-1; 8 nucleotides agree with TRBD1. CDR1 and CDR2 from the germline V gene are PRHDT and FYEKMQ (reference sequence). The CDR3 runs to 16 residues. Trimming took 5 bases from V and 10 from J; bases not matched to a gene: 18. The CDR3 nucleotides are TGTGCCAGCAGCAAACGGGACAGGTTCGGCTCCCTTGGAGCTTTCTTT. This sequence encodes CASSKRDRFGSLGAFF. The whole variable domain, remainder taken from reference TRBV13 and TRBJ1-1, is AAGVIQSPRHLIKEKRETATLKCYPIPRHDTVYWYQQGPGQDPQFLISFYEKMQSDKGSIPDRFSAQQFSDYHSELNMSSLELGDSALYFCASSKRDRFGSLGAFFGQGTRLTVV.